A selection of T cell receptor beta chains follows, all from one sample in a study of T-cell reconstitution after alpha-beta-depleted transplantation in children. A single record per CDR3 protein comes from TCRdb applying MiXCR to the PCR reads. The table includes about 78,000 distinct CDR3 sequences, 14% detected once. This material consisted of PBMCs, mostly from graft donor cells, taken 180 days after TCRalphabeta/CD19-depleted stem cell transplant. Receptors were obtained from a male patient aged 2 to 9 who had a stem cell transplant for acute lymphoblastic leukemia, so the T cells may come from the graft donor. Each CDR3 is given with its conserved first and last residue. The D gene is left open where the match is weak. A row's size may be missing; if present it is once, few, many or a size class.

V: TRBV20-1; length: 16; J: TRBJ1-1; size: .; D: .; DNA: TGCAGTGCGCCCAAGGGGCGACTAACCCGGGGCACTGAAGCTTTCTTT; CDR3: CSAPKGRLTRGTEAFF
V: TRBV28; length: 14; J: TRBJ2-4; size: once; D: TRBD1; DNA: TGTGCTACACTCGAGAGGGGGCGAGGGAACATTCAGTACTTC; CDR3: CATLERGRGNIQYF
V: TRBV5-1; length: 13; J: TRBJ2-5; size: few; D: .; DNA: TGCGCCAGCAGCTTGTGGGATCGGGAGACCCAGTACTTC; CDR3: CASSLWDRETQYF
V: TRBV5-5; length: 15; J: TRBJ1-6; size: few; D: .; DNA: TGTGCCAGCAGCTCTTTCGACTTCCATAATTCACCCCTCCACTTT; CDR3: CASSSFDFHNSPLHF
V: TRBV6-5; length: 12; J: TRBJ1-1; size: few; D: .; DNA: TGTGCCAGCAAGGGGAGGAGGACTGAAGCTTTCTTT; CDR3: CASKGRRTEAFF
V: TRBV12-3/TRBV12-4; length: 13; J: TRBJ1-1; size: many; D: .; DNA: TGTGCCAGCAGCTCTGACTACGCCCAAGAAGCTTTCTTT; CDR3: CASSSDYAQEAFF
V: TRBV12-3/TRBV12-4; length: 13; J: TRBJ1-1; size: .; D: .; DNA: TGTGCCAGCAACCCGACAGGCGGTTGGGAAGCTTTCTTT; CDR3: CASNPTGGWEAFF
V: TRBV18; length: 19; J: TRBJ2-1; size: few; D: .; DNA: TGTGCCAGCTCACCAAGTCGACAGGTTACTAGGGGGTCCTACAATGAGCAGTTCTTC; CDR3: CASSPSRQVTRGSYNEQFF
V: TRBV10-3; length: 12; J: TRBJ2-1; size: .; D: .; DNA: TGTGCCATCAGTGAGTCGTCGATTGAGCAGTTCTTC; CDR3: CAISESSIEQFF
V: TRBV19; length: 15; J: TRBJ1-1; size: once; D: TRBD1; DNA: TGTGCCAGTGACGTCCGGACAGGGAAGGACACTGAAGCTTTCTTT; CDR3: CASDVRTGKDTEAFF
V: TRBV14; length: 16; J: TRBJ1-4; size: .; D: TRBD1; DNA: TGTGCCAGCAGCCAAAAGACAGGGGGCATTAATGAAAAACTGTTTTTT; CDR3: CASSQKTGGINEKLFF
V: TRBV12-3/TRBV12-4; length: 14; J: TRBJ1-5; size: few; D: TRBD1; DNA: TGTGCCAGCAGTCCAACAGGGGGCCGTCAGCCCCAGCATTTT; CDR3: CASSPTGGRQPQHF
V: TRBV20-1; length: 14; J: TRBJ2-3; size: .; D: TRBD2; DNA: TGCAGTGCCAGCGGGGGGGCTAGCACAGATACGCAGTATTTT; CDR3: CSASGGASTDTQYF
V: TRBV9; length: 14; J: TRBJ2-7; size: many; D: TRBD2; DNA: TGTGCCAGCAGCCCGTGGACTAGCGGCTACGAGCAGTACTTC; CDR3: CASSPWTSGYEQYF
V: TRBV6-5; length: 15; J: TRBJ2-3; size: few; D: .; DNA: TGTGCCAGCAGTTACTCGTGGGGGCGCGCAGATACGCAGTATTTT; CDR3: CASSYSWGRADTQYF
V: TRBV7-9; length: 12; J: TRBJ1-6; size: few; D: .; DNA: TGTGCCAGCAGCTTACCCAATTCACCCCTCCACTTT; CDR3: CASSLPNSPLHF
V: TRBV10-3; length: 14; J: TRBJ2-5; size: .; D: .; DNA: TGTGCCATCAGTGAGACAGGGGCGGGGGAGACCCAGTACTTC; CDR3: CAISETGAGETQYF
V: TRBV24-1; length: 15; J: TRBJ1-2; size: .; D: TRBD1; DNA: TGTGCCACCAGTGATTGGACAGGCCCTAACTATGGCTACACCTTC; CDR3: CATSDWTGPNYGYTF
V: TRBV5-1; length: 12; J: TRBJ2-5; size: many; D: .; DNA: TGCGCCAGCAGCTTGGTAAGGGAGACCCAGTACTTC; CDR3: CASSLVRETQYF
V: TRBV4-2; length: 15; J: TRBJ2-7; size: few; D: .; DNA: TGTGCCAGCAGCCATTGGAAACAGGCACCTCACGAGCAGTACTTC; CDR3: CASSHWKQAPHEQYF
V: TRBV4-3; length: 16; J: TRBJ1-1; size: few; D: .; DNA: TGCGCCAGCAGCCAAGATGGAGGGGGGCTTTACGCTGAAGCTTTCTTT; CDR3: CASSQDGGGLYAEAFF
V: TRBV5-1; length: 13; J: TRBJ1-2; size: .; D: .; DNA: TGCGCCAGCAGCCCCGGACCGGCCGGTGGCTACACCTTC; CDR3: CASSPGPAGGYTF
V: TRBV5-1; length: 15; J: TRBJ2-7; size: .; D: TRBD2; DNA: TGCGCCAGCAGCTTGGTAGCGGGAGTAGGCTACGAGCAGTACTTC; CDR3: CASSLVAGVGYEQYF
V: TRBV28; length: 14; J: TRBJ1-4; size: .; D: .; DNA: TGTGCCGGCGGGCGGTTGGCAACTAATGAAAAACTGTTTTTT; CDR3: CAGGRLATNEKLFF
V: TRBV12-5; length: 17; J: TRBJ2-7; size: .; D: TRBD1; DNA: TGTGCTAGTGGCCTCTCACTAAAGACAGGGGGATCCTACGAGCAGTACTTC; CDR3: CASGLSLKTGGSYEQYF
V: TRBV5-5; length: 13; J: TRBJ2-5; size: few; D: TRBD1; DNA: TGTGCCAGCAGCTTGAACAGGGGGGAGACCCAGTACTTC; CDR3: CASSLNRGETQYF
V: TRBV5-1; length: 15; J: TRBJ2-7; size: few; D: .; DNA: TGCGCCAGCAGCGGGACCTTACAAGGCTCCTACGAGCAGTACTTC; CDR3: CASSGTLQGSYEQYF
V: TRBV7-9; length: 16; J: TRBJ2-4; size: .; D: .; DNA: TGTGCCAGCAGCTTTGCCGGGACAATGGGCAAAAACATTCAGTACTTC; CDR3: CASSFAGTMGKNIQYF
V: TRBV7-9; length: 16; J: TRBJ2-3; size: .; D: .; DNA: TGTGCCAGCAGCTCTGGAGGCGGAACTAGCACAGATACGCAGTATTTT; CDR3: CASSSGGGTSTDTQYF
V: TRBV12-3/TRBV12-4; length: 12; J: TRBJ1-1; size: few; D: .; DNA: TGTGCCAGCAGGTGGGAGGGTTTGAAAGCTTTCTTT; CDR3: CASRWEGLKAFF
V: TRBV20-1; length: 14; J: TRBJ1-5; size: few; D: .; DNA: TGCAGTAGCGAGGAAGCCGGCATCAATCAGCCCCAGCATTTT; CDR3: CSSEEAGINQPQHF
V: TRBV6-1; length: 13; J: TRBJ1-2; size: few; D: TRBD1; DNA: TGTGCCAGCAGCGAGGACAGGGGCTATGGCTACACCTTC; CDR3: CASSEDRGYGYTF
V: TRBV4-2; length: 16; J: TRBJ2-3; size: .; D: TRBD1; DNA: TGTGCCAGCAGCCCACGGACAGGGAAGTCCACAGATACGCAGTATTTT; CDR3: CASSPRTGKSTDTQYF
V: TRBV6-2/TRBV6-3; length: 12; J: TRBJ1-1; size: .; D: .; DNA: TGTGCCAGCAGTCTCACGGCCTTCGAAGCTTTCTTT; CDR3: CASSLTAFEAFF
V: TRBV7-2; length: 15; J: TRBJ2-3; size: many; D: TRBD2; DNA: TGTGCCAGCAGCCCACTAGCGATGGGCCGGGATACGCAGTATTTT; CDR3: CASSPLAMGRDTQYF
V: TRBV6-1; length: 14; J: TRBJ2-7; size: few; D: .; DNA: TGTGCCAGCAGTCCCTGGGACACGATCTACGAGCAGTACTTC; CDR3: CASSPWDTIYEQYF
V: TRBV10-3; length: 14; J: TRBJ2-1; size: few; D: TRBD2; DNA: TGTGCCATCAGGGTAGCGGGGGGACGGAATGAGCAGTTCTTC; CDR3: CAIRVAGGRNEQFF
V: TRBV24-1; length: 13; J: TRBJ2-7; size: .; D: .; DNA: TGTGCCACCAGTGATTGGGGACACGGCGAGCAGTACTTC; CDR3: CATSDWGHGEQYF